Listed here are 29 T cell receptor beta chains from one sample, sequenced in a study of human T cells and chemical hapten exposure. Time point here: pre-sensitization, week 0. Treatment of the sample: therapeutic diphenylcyclopropenone sensitization with weekly scalp DPC. TCRdb called the RACE reads again in MiXCR, with one record for every CDR3 protein. This table holds approximately 320,000 distinct CDR3 sequences, 4.5% to 7% found once. The sequenced sample was whole blood, obtained in connection with sensitization to the hapten diphenylcyclopropenone (DPC). These receptors were taken from a woman aged 18-29 years with alopecia areata. Some clones in this sample may be carry-over from other donors' samples.

There are many counts of this clonotype. CDR3 loop: CASSYGVGKNTEAFF. In nucleotides, the CDR3 is TGTGCCAGCAGTTACGGGGTAGGGAAGAACACTGAAGCTTTCTTT. The chain has TRBV6-5 and TRBJ1-1; D remains unclear. Germline V gene data show CDR1 as MNHEY and CDR2 as SVGAGI. The CDR3 length is 15 residues. Between the trimmed V and J ends, which lost 2 bases and 1 base, there was a span of 11 bases.

In regard to this clonotype: A much bigger clone sits one base away, suggesting this may be a read error. V usage is TRBV7-2 and J usage is TRBJ1-2, with D possibly matching TRBD1 (5 bases). This CDR3 has 12 amino acids. The germline CDR1 and CDR2 sequences are SGHTA and FQGNSA. The ends were cut back, 5 bases at V and 4 bases at J, with 8 bases in the middle. Here the CDR3 reads CASSLDIYGYTF. In nucleotides, the CDR3 is TGTGCCAGCAGCCTGGACATCTATGGCTACACCTTC.

The J gene is TRBJ1-4, the V gene TRBV27, with a weak D call TRBD1 (5 bases). This CDR3 has 14 amino acids. CDR1 is MNHEY and CDR2 is SMNVEV in the germline V gene (reference sequence). Trimming cost V 0 bases and J 11 bases, with 13 bases left between them. The CDR3 sequence is CASSLSSVGGKLFF. CDR3 in DNA: TGTGCCAGCAGTTTATCATCGGTCGGGGGGAAACTGTTTTTT.

The chain carries TRBV4-2 and TRBJ1-2; D gene unclear. From germline, CDR1 is LGHNA and CDR2 YNFKEQ. The CDR3 is made up of 15 amino acids. Trimming cost V 0 bases and J 5 bases, with 13 bases left between them. CDR3 nucleotides: TGTGCCAGCAGCCAAGATTTAGCCAGAGGTTATGGCTACACCTTC. Its protein is CASSQDLARGYGYTF.

This clonotype was counted at least ten times. The chain carries TRBV7-2 and TRBJ1-6; a possible D gene is TRBD1 (6 bases). CDR1 and CDR2 from the germline V gene are SGHTA and FQGNSA. V shed 6 bases and J shed 5 bases, with 11 bases lying between them. The CDR3 has 14 amino acids. CDR3 protein: CASRGQTNNSPLHF. CDR3 sequence (DNA): TGTGCCAGCAGAGGACAGACAAATAATTCACCCCTCCACTTT. The full variable domain, its missing parts supplied by reference TRBV7-2 and TRBJ1-6, is GAGVSQSPSNKVTEKGKDVELRCDPISGHTALYWYRQSLGQGLEFLIYFQGNSAPDKSGLPSDRFSAERTGGSVSTLTIQRTQQEDSAVYLCASRGQTNNSPLHFGNGTRLTVT.

This clonotype came up a few times. This sequence joins TRBV2 and TRBJ1-4; D possibly corresponds to TRBD1 (6 bases). Trimming left V 10 bases short and J 7 bases short, with 16 bases between. The CDR3 is made up of 13 amino acids. Germline CDR1 is SNHLY and CDR2 is FYNNEI. The CDR3: CAITRGDGEKLFF. The CDR3 DNA follows: TGTGCCATCACCAGGGGTGACGGTGAAAAACTGTTTTTT.

This clonotype showed up just a few times. The genes are TRBV6-5 and TRBJ1-2, with D unresolved. The CDR3 runs 14 residues. The germline V and J ends were trimmed by 0 bases and 5 bases, with 10 bases remaining between them. In germline, CDR1 is MNHEY, CDR2 SVGAGI. The DNA for the CDR3 is TGTGCCAGCAGTTACTCGAGGCAAACTTATGGCTACACCTTC. It specifies CASSYSRQTYGYTF.

The chain uses TRBV12-3 or TRBV12-4 and TRBJ2-7; TRBD2 matches 7 bases. This CDR3 region has 13 residues. V shed 4 bases, J shed 6 bases, and the junction held 6 bases outside the gene matches. The CDR3: CASSWEGNREQYF. In nucleotides, the CDR3 is TGTGCCAGCAGTTGGGAGGGAAACCGCGAGCAGTACTTC.

This clonotype was counted ten times or more. The chain is built from TRBV18 and TRBJ1-6; 8 positions match TRBD1. Germline trimming cut 3 bases from V and 13 bases from J; bases unmatched to any gene: 14. The germline gives CDR1 KGHSH, CDR2 LQKENI. The CDR3 extends over 16 amino acids. CDR3 residues: CASSPSDRGGRSPLHF. The CDR3 DNA reads TGTGCCAGCTCACCCTCCGACAGGGGCGGACGTTCCCCCCTCCACTTT.

There are a few counts of this clonotype. The chain has TRBV7-2 and TRBJ2-1; D unclear. This CDR3 region has 13 residues. Trimming took 5 bases from V and 5 from J, leaving 10 bases between them. Germline V gene data show CDR1 as SGHTA and CDR2 as FQGNSA. CDR3 sequence: CASSPYLDNEQFF. DNA for the CDR3: TGTGCCAGCAGCCCCTATCTAGACAATGAGCAGTTCTTC.

This clonotype occurred a few times. V and J are TRBV6-2 or TRBV6-3 and TRBJ2-2; D perhaps matches TRBD1 (5 bases). With 2 bases removed from V and 7 bases from J, the gap between germline ends came to 14 bases. The CDR3 contains 15 residues. CDR1 is MNHEY and CDR2 is SVGEGT in the germline V gene. CDR3 nucleotides: TGTGCCAGCAGTTACGTCGAGGACACAGGCGGGGAGCTGTTTTTT. This gives the protein CASSYVEDTGGELFF.

J is TRBJ1-1 and V is TRBV12-3 or TRBV12-4; D remains ambiguous. V was cut by 6 bases and J by 2 bases, with 10 bases left in between. This CDR3 spans 13 amino acids. CDR3 sequence reads: CASRGVLNTEAFF. In nucleotides, the CDR3 is TGTGCCAGCAGAGGAGTGCTTAACACTGAAGCTTTCTTT.

In this sample, this clonotype turned up many times. V and J are TRBV9 and TRBJ1-2; D remains ambiguous. V was pared by 4 bases and J by 3 bases, with 7 bases between. The germline CDR1 and CDR2 sequences are SGDLS and YYNGEE. CDR3 length equals 12 residues. The CDR3 bases are TGTGCCAGCAGCCGGGCTGACTATGGCTACACCTTC. Residues: CASSRADYGYTF.

This clonotype was seen many times. The chain links TRBV29-1 to TRBJ2-2; no reliable D call. V lost 4 bases and J 7 bases, leaving 7 bases between the germline ends. The CDR3 spans 11 residues. Germline V gene sequence: CDR1 SQVTM, CDR2 ANQGSEA. This CDR3 is CSVVKDGELFF. For the CDR3, the DNA is TGCAGCGTTGTAAAGGACGGGGAGCTGTTTTTT.

The V call is TRBV5-6, the J call TRBJ2-3, with 14 bases matching TRBD2. With V trimmed by 4 bases and J by 14 bases, 9 bases remained unmatched. The CDR3 is 14 amino acids. Germline V CDR1 and CDR2: SGHDT, YYEEEE. The CDR3 nucleotides read TGTGCCAGCAGCCGAAGACTAGCGGGGGGGCCAACGTATTTT. This translates into CASSRRLAGGPTYF.

The chain has TRBV2 and TRBJ1-1; 8 bases fit TRBD1. The length of the CDR3 is 12 residues. The germline V gene has CDR1 SNHLY and CDR2 FYNNEI. Trimming at V came to 8 bases and at J to 14 bases, leaving 13 bases not matched to a gene. The CDR3 region is CASLGTGERAFF. CDR3 coding DNA: TGTGCCAGCCTGGGGACAGGAGAGAGAGCCTTCTTT.

The table lists this clonotype with many counts. The V call is TRBV29-1, the J call TRBJ2-5, with 8 nucleotides matching TRBD1. The CDR3 runs to 12 residues. Germline V CDR1 and CDR2: SQVTM, ANQGSEA. V lost 6 bases and J lost 5; bases outside the gene matches: 5. Here the CDR3 DNA reads TGCAGCGTCCAGGACAGGGATGAGACCCAGTACTTC. Translating it yields CSVQDRDETQYF.

In its sample, this clonotype was seen a few times. V usage is TRBV29-1 and J usage is TRBJ1-1; possibly TRBD1 for D (6 bases). CDR1 and CDR2 (germline): SQVTM, ANQGSEA. The CDR3 loop spans 14 amino acids. V dropped 3 bases and J dropped 0 bases, with 11 bases sitting between them. This CDR3 reads CSVDRGLMNTEAFF. CDR3 nucleotide sequence: TGCAGCGTTGACAGGGGCCTGATGAACACTGAAGCTTTCTTT.

This clonotype was recorded at least ten times. The chain couples TRBV20-1 to TRBJ1-5, with no clear D. CDR1 and CDR2 from the germline V gene are DFQATT and SNEGSKA (reference sequence). The CDR3 runs 14 residues. V dropped 3 bases and J dropped 2 bases, with 11 bases sitting between them. The CDR3 coding sequence is TGCAGTGCTAGTCGCCCCCTGGGCAATCAGCCCCAGCATTTT. It codes for CSASRPLGNQPQHF.

This clonotype has just a few counts. This chain links TRBV24-1 with TRBJ2-1; TRBD1 matches 11 bases. This CDR3 is built from 11 residues. Germline V gene lookup returns CDR1 KGHDR and CDR2 SFDVKD. Trimming cost V 10 bases and J 8 bases; bases outside gene matches: 0. The CDR3 sequence: CATGQGDEQFF. For the CDR3, the DNA is TGTGCCACGGGACAGGGGGATGAGCAGTTCTTC.

This clonotype occurred a few times. V is TRBV5-6 and J is TRBJ2-1; D tentatively reads TRBD1 or TRBD2 (5 bases each). V lost 2 bases and J lost 8, with 11 bases in between. This CDR3 has 13 residues. Germline loops: CDR1 SGHDT, CDR2 YYEEEE. CDR3 protein: CASSFGTTDEQFF. The DNA of the CDR3 is TGTGCCAGCAGCTTCGGGACGACCGATGAGCAGTTCTTC. The full variable domain, its missing parts supplied by reference TRBV5-6 and TRBJ2-1, is DAGVTQSPTHLIKTRGQQVTLRCSPKSGHDTVSWYQQALGQGPQFIFQYYEEEERQRGNFPDRFSGHQFPNYSSELNVNALLLGDSALYLCASSFGTTDEQFFGPGTRLTVL.

V usage is TRBV6-5 and J usage is TRBJ1-5; D is uncertain. V was shortened by 7 bases and J by 7 bases, with 11 bases between the two germline ends. The CDR3 contains 12 residues. Germline V gives CDR1 MNHEY, CDR2 SVGAGI. The CDR3 DNA follows: TGTGCCAGCAACAAACCTTCACAGCCCCAGCATTTT. Translated, it gives CASNKPSQPQHF.

In regard to this clonotype: One end of the junction does not line up with germline, which may come from a read error. This chain joins TRBV4-2 and TRBJ2-3; D is unclear. Germline V gene sequence: CDR1 LGHNA, CDR2 YNFKEQ. The CDR3 runs to 13 residues. The CDR3 loop reads CASSQGIRDAQYF. As DNA, the CDR3 is TGTGCCAGCAGCCAAGGTATTAGAGATGCGCAGTATTTT.

The rearrangement links TRBV5-5 to TRBJ2-2; no reliable D call. The germline V and J ends were trimmed by 4 bases and 5 bases, with 9 bases remaining between them. Germline assignment: CDR1 SGHKS and CDR2 YYEKEE (reference sequence). The CDR3 length is 13 residues. Here the CDR3 reads CASSIPGTGELFF. Here the CDR3 DNA reads TGTGCCAGCAGCATACCCGGGACCGGGGAGCTGTTTTTT.

This clonotype was detected a few times. J is TRBJ1-1 and V is TRBV7-3; maybe TRBD1 (6 bases). CDR1 and CDR2 (germline): SGHTA, FQGTGA. This CDR3 comprises 14 residues. Trimming pared 2 bases from V and 4 bases from J, leaving 11 bases between. The CDR3 loop is CASSLWGPGTEAFF. Written as DNA, the CDR3 is TGTGCCAGCAGCTTATGGGGGCCGGGCACTGAAGCTTTCTTT. The complete variable domain, with remaining parts taken from reference TRBV7-3 and TRBJ1-1, reads GAGVSQTPSNKVTEKGKYVELRCDPISGHTALYWYRQSLGQGPEFLIYFQGTGAADDSGLPNDRFFAVRPEGSVSTLKIQRTERGDSAVYLCASSLWGPGTEAFFGQGTRLTVV.

This clonotype appeared a few times. The CDR3: CASSQVGGASYNEQFF. Here the CDR3 DNA reads TGTGCCAGCAGCCAAGTAGGGGGTGCCTCCTACAATGAGCAGTTCTTC. The chain links TRBV14 to TRBJ2-1; D might be TRBD1 (6 bases). The V end was cut by 1 base, the J end by 0 bases, with 10 bases between. CDR1 SGHDN and CDR2 FVKESK come from the germline V gene. This CDR3 comprises 16 residues.

This clonotype occurred many times. The CDR3 DNA follows: TGCGCCAGCAGGGAGGGACTTATTAATGAAAAACTGTTTTTT. Protein: CASREGLINEKLFF. This chain joins TRBV5-1 and TRBJ1-4, with D maybe TRBD1 (5 bases). This CDR3 has 14 residues. Germline V gives CDR1 SGHRS, CDR2 YFSETQ. V was shortened by 5 bases and J by 4 bases, with 12 bases between the two germline ends.

This clonotype was counted only a few times. V is TRBV5-5 and J is TRBJ1-4; 7 bases agree with TRBD1. CDR3 size: 15 residues. The germline V gene has CDR1 SGHKS and CDR2 YYEKEE (reference sequence). The junction had 4 bases not matched to a gene; V was cut back by 3 bases and J by 2 bases. This chain's CDR3 is CASSSLGGTNEKLFF. The DNA for the CDR3 is TGTGCCAGCAGCTCTCTAGGGGGCACTAATGAAAAACTGTTTTTT.

This chain joins TRBV7-3 and TRBJ1-2; possible D gene TRBD1, 5 bases. There are 14 residues in the CDR3. Germline V gene lookup returns CDR1 SGHTA and CDR2 FQGTGA. V dropped 2 bases and J dropped 4 bases, with 11 bases sitting between them. The CDR3: CASSLDDSFYGYTF. CDR3 bases: TGTGCCAGCAGCTTAGACGACAGTTTCTATGGCTACACCTTC.